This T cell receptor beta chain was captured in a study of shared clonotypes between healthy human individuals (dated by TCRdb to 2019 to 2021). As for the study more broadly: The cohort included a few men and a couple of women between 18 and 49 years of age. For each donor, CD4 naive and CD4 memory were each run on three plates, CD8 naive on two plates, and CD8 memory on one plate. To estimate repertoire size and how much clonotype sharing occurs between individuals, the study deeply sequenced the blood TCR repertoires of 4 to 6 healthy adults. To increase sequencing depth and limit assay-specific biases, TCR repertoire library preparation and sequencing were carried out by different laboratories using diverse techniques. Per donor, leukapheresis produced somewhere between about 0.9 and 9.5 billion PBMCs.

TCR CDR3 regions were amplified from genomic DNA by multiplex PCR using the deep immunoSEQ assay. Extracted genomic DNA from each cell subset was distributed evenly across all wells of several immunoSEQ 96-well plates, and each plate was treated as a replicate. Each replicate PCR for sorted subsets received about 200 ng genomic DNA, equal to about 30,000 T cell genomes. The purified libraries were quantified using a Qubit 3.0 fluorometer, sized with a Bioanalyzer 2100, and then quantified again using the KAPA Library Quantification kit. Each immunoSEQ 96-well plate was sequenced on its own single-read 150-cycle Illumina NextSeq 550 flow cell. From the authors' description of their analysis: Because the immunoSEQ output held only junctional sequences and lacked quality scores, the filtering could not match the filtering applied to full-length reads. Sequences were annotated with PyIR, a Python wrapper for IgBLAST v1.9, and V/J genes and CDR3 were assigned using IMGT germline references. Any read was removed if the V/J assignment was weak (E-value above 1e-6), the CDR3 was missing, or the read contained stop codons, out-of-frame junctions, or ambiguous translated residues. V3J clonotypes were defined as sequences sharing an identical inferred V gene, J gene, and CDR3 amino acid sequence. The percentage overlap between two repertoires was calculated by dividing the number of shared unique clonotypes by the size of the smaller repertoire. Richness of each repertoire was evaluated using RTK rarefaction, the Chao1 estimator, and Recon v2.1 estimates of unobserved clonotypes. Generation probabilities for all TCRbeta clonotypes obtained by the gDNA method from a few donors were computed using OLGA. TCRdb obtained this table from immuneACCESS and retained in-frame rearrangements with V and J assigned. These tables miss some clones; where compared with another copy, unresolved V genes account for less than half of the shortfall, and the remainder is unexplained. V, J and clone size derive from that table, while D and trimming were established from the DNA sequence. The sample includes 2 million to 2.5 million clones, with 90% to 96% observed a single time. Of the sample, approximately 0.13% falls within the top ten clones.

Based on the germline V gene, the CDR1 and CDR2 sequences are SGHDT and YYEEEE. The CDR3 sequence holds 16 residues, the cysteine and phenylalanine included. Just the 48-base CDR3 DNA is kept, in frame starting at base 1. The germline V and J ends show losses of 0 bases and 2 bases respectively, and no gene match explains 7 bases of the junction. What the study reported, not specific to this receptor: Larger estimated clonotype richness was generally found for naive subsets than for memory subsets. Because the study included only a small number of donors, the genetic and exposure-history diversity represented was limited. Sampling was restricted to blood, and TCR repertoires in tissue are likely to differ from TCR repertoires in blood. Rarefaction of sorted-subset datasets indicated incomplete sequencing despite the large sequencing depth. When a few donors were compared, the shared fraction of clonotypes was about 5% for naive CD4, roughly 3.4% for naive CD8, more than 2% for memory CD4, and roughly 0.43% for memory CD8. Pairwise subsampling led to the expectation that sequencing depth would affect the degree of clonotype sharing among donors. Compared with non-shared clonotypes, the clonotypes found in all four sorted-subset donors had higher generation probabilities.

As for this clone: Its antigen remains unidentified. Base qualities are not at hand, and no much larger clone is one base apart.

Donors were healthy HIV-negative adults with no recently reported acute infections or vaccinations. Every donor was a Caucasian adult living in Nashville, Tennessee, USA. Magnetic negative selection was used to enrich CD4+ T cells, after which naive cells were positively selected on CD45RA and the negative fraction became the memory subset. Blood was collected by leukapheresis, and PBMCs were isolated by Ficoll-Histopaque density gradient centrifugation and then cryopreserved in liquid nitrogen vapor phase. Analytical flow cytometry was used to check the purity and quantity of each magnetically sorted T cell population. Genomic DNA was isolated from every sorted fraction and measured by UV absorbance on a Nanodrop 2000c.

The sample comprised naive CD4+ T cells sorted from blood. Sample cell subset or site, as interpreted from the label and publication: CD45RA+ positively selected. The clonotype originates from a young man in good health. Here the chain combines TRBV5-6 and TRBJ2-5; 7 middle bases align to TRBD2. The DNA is TGTGCCAGCAGCTTGGCCCCGGGAGGTCGGCAAGAGACCCAGTACTTC. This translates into CASSLAPGGRQETQYF.